A selection of T cell receptor beta chains follows, all from one sample in a study of T-cell reconstitution after alpha-beta-depleted transplantation in children. Each CDR3 protein gets one entry after TCRdb re-called the PCR reads with MiXCR. The sample records 150,000 to 200,000 distinct CDR3 sequences, 11% being singletons. Sequenced here: PBMCs, sampled before TCRalphabeta/CD19-depleted stem cell transplant. Source of these receptors: a boy aged 2 to 10 with acute myeloid leukemia, due to receive a stem cell transplant. Each CDR3 is given with its conserved first and last residue. Some rows have no size entry. The others give once, few or many, or a class for an expanded clone.

clone_size,v_call,j_call,cdr3_aa
many,TRBV7-2,TRBJ2-1,CASSRAAQTYNEQFF
many,TRBV28,TRBJ1-5,CASSIGHRASNQPQHF
many,TRBV28,TRBJ1-5,CASSWIPTIYSNQPQHF
NA,TRBV3-1,TRBJ2-7,CASRGRTSGTEQYF
many,TRBV29-1,TRBJ2-5,CSVRTPGQQETQYF
many,TRBV25-1,TRBJ2-7,CASRRTSGNLAYEQYF
NA,TRBV18,TRBJ1-2,CASSPSPSPYGYTF
many,TRBV7-2,TRBJ2-2,CASSLSSGTGELFF
many,TRBV6-1,TRBJ1-1,CAVPAVAEAFF
many,TRBV18,TRBJ1-5,CASSPRDREQPQHF
many,TRBV20-1,TRBJ2-7,CSAWAPTSSYEQYF
many,TRBV4-1,TRBJ2-6,CASSQAPFFGANVLTF
many,TRBV12-3/TRBV12-4,TRBJ1-1,CASSFGGRKAFF
NA,TRBV5-1,TRBJ2-1,CASSLGTGNYNEQFF
many,TRBV12-3/TRBV12-4,TRBJ2-2,CASRPKAGIGGELFF
many,TRBV2,TRBJ1-5,CASSDPRGSNQPQHF